This T cell receptor (beta chain) was documented in a study of T cells in Graves' hyperthyroidism and ophthalmopathy. From RNA transcripts, TCR beta CDR3 regions were amplified. Carried out on the TCR CDR3, a first-round RT-PCR used the HTBI primer set. TCRdb reprocessed the multiplex PCR reads via MiXCR and lists one record per CDR3 protein. The sample records some 720,000 distinct CDR3 sequences, over 15% being singletons. This clonotype was seen ten or more times. This CDR3 is built from 14 residues. Germline CDR1 is SEHNR and CDR2 is FQNEAQ (reference sequence). V dropped 4 bases and J dropped 5 bases, with 14 bases sitting between them.

This clonotype was sampled from a man aged 18 to 29 with Graves' hyperthyroidism. Sequenced material: blood. The V call is TRBV7-9, the J call TRBJ2-5; D may be TRBD2 (5 bases). CDR3 nucleotides: TGTGCCAGCAGCTCGGAGGTGGCGTGGGAGACCCAGTACTTC. It translates to CASSSEVAWETQYF.